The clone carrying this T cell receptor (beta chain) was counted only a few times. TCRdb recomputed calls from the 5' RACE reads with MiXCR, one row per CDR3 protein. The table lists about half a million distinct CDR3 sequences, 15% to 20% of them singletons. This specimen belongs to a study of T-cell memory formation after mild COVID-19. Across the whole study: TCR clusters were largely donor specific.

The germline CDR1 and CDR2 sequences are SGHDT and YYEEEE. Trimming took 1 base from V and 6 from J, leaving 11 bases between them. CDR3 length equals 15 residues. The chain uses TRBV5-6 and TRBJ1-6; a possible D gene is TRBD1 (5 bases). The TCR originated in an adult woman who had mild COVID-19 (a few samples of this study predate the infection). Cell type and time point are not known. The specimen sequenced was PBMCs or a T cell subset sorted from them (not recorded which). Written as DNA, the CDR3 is TGTGCCAGCAGCTTGAGGGGAATGGGTAATTCACCCCTCCACTTT. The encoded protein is CASSLRGMGNSPLHF.